Each of the 15 T cell receptor beta chains below was sequenced from the same sample in a study of blood T cell repertoires in COVID-19. This table comes from immunoSEQ multiplex PCR, and its TCRdb copy is limited to in-frame clones, with some not included. The sample comprises 75,000 to 100,000 clones, 75% to 90% of which are singletons, and less than 2% rests with the top ten. The specimen sequenced was peripheral blood. These receptors were collected from an elderly man with acute or convalescent COVID-19.

This clone appeared a single time. This rearrangement joins TRBV28 to TRBJ1-2; tentatively, D is TRBD1 (6 bases). V dropped 4 bases and J dropped 1 base, with 10 bases sitting between them. This CDR3 has 14 residues. Germline V gives CDR1 MDHEN, CDR2 SYDVKM. CDR3 sequence reads: CASSYRRGNYGYTF. DNA for the CDR3: TGTGCCAGCAGTTACCGCAGGGGTAACTATGGCTACACCTTC.

V gene TRBV10-3 combines with J gene TRBJ2-3; TRBD2 aligns across 9 bases. The CDR3 totals 16 residues. With 2 bases clipped from V and 2 bases from J, the junction kept 5 bases outside the gene matches. Germline CDR1 is ENHRY and CDR2 is SYGVKD. CDR3 bases: TGTGCCATCAGTGAGGCTAGCGGGAAATTCACAGATACGCAGTATTTT. Translation gives CAISEASGKFTDTQYF.

This chain links TRBV19 with TRBJ2-4, with TRBD1 identical over 11 bases. The germline gives CDR1 LNHDA, CDR2 SQIVND (reference sequence). J lost 7 bases, V lost 3 bases, and 11 bases had no gene match. The CDR3 is 17 residues long. The DNA for the CDR3 is TGTGCCAGTAGTATCGGACAGGGGGCCATACCCGACAACATTCAGTACTTC. Amino acid sequence: CASSIGQGAIPDNIQYF.

The J gene is TRBJ1-1, the V gene TRBV28; the D is unclear. CDR1 is MDHEN, CDR2 SYDVKM, per germline. V lost 3 bases to trimming and J lost 7 bases, with 12 bases between them. This CDR3 contains 13 residues. CDR3 protein: CASSFSRIYEAFF. In DNA, the CDR3 is TGTGCCAGCAGTTTCTCCAGGATTTATGAAGCTTTCTTT.

This chain joins TRBV10-3 and TRBJ1-2, with D maybe TRBD1 (5 bases). The CDR3 spans 16 residues. The V gene's germline CDR1 is ENHRY and CDR2 SYGVKD. Trimming took off 2 bases at V and 8 bases at J, with 21 bases between the two ends. The CDR3 DNA follows: TGTGCCATCAGTGAGCCGGGGGTCGACGTGAGCCGAGGCTACACCTTC. Protein sequence: CAISEPGVDVSRGYTF.

The chain carries TRBV29-1 and TRBJ1-6, with TRBD1 matching over 7 bases. Germline-derived CDR1 and CDR2 are SQVTM and ANQGSEA. The CDR3 length is 14 residues. Losses at the gene ends were 4 bases for V and 7 bases for J; bases not matched to a gene: 7. The CDR3 DNA reads as TGCAGCGTTGGAGAGGGGGCGCTGAATTCACCCCTCCACTTT. Protein product: CSVGEGALNSPLHF. Together with reference TRBV29-1 and TRBJ1-6, the CDR3 gives the full variable domain: SAVISQKPSRDICQRGTSLTIQCQVDSQVTMMFWYRQQPGQSLTLIATANQGSEATYESGFVIDKFPISRPNLTFSTLTVSNMSPEDSSIYLCSVGEGALNSPLHFGNGTRLTVT.

The gene calls are TRBV30 and TRBJ2-1; 10 bases map to TRBD2. After removal of 0 bases from V and 13 bases from J, the junction contained 12 bases not matched to a gene. Germline loops: CDR1 GTSNPN, CDR2 SVGIG (reference sequence). There are 15 residues in the CDR3. As DNA, the CDR3 is TGTGCCTGGAGTGTAGGACTAGCGGCTTCGTCCCTCCAGTTCTTC. Protein: CAWSVGLAASSLQFF. Full variable domain (rest looked up from reference TRBV30 and TRBJ2-1): SQTIHQWPATLVQPVGSPLSLECTVEGTSNPNLYWYRQAAGRGLQLLFYSVGIGQISSEVPQNLSASRPQDRQFILSSKKLLLSDSGFYLCAWSVGLAASSLQFFGPGTRLTVL.

V and J are TRBV18 and TRBJ2-5; tentatively, D is TRBD2 (5 bases). CDR1 KGHSH and CDR2 LQKENI come from the germline V gene. V lost 2 bases and J 9 bases, leaving 13 bases between the germline ends. The CDR3 covers 13 residues. DNA for the CDR3: TGTGCCAGCTCACCAGGACTCCTTCGGGCCCAGTACTTC. This translates into CASSPGLLRAQYF.

This chain's CDR3 is CASSFDREADTQYF. CDR3 nucleotide sequence: TGTGCCAGTAGTTTCGACAGAGAGGCAGATACGCAGTATTTT. The J gene is TRBJ2-3, the V gene TRBV19; weak D call: TRBD1 (5 bases). V lost 5 bases and J lost 4, with 13 bases in between. Germline V CDR1 and CDR2: LNHDA, SQIVND (reference sequence). The CDR3 runs to 14 residues.

The chain links TRBV29-1 to TRBJ1-1; weak D call: TRBD1 (5 bases). CDR3 length equals 13 residues. CDR1 and CDR2 (germline): SQVTM, ANQGSEA. Trimming removed 4 bases at V and 7 bases at J, with 16 bases between. Written as DNA, the CDR3 is TGCAGCGTTGCGGGGGGAATGGACATTGAAGCTTTCTTT. This encodes CSVAGGMDIEAFF.

V is TRBV4-3 and J is TRBJ2-1; tentative D call: TRBD2 (5 bases). V was cut by 0 bases and J by 4 bases, with 13 bases left in between. CDR3 length: 16 residues. Per germline, CDR1 LGHNA and CDR2 YSLEER. The CDR3 nucleotides read TGCGCCAGCAGCCAAGACGTGATCGGGGTATACAATGAGCAGTTCTTC. Its translation is CASSQDVIGVYNEQFF.

The chain is built from TRBV3-1 (or the pseudogene TRBV3-2) and TRBJ2-5, with TRBD2 matching over 7 bases. The V gene's germline CDR1 is LGHDT and CDR2 YNNKEL (reference sequence). V was clipped by 4 bases and J by 4 bases; unmatched bases: 6. The length of the CDR3 is 14 residues. The CDR3 DNA reads TGTGCCAGCAGCCGCGGGACTACCTCAGAGACCCAGTACTTC. Protein product: CASSRGTTSETQYF.

The chain recombines TRBV19 with TRBJ2-3, with D hard to call. CDR3 size: 15 residues. CDR1 and CDR2 (germline): LNHDA, SQIVND (reference sequence). Trimming removed 6 bases from V and 2 bases from J, with 15 bases in between. CDR3 protein: CASSPIPGPTDTQYF. The CDR3 DNA is TGTGCCAGTAGCCCAATTCCGGGTCCCACAGATACGCAGTATTTT.

This clone has a handful of counts. The chain is built from TRBV11-2 and TRBJ2-1, with a possible D match to TRBD2 (6 bases). Germline V gives CDR1 SGHAT, CDR2 FQNNGV. V shed 0 bases and J shed 12 bases, with 12 bases lying between them. This CDR3 comprises 13 residues. CDR3 amino acids: CASSLDGSIGQFF. The CDR3 DNA reads TGTGCCAGCAGCTTAGACGGGAGTATCGGGCAGTTCTTC.

The CDR3 region has the DNA TGTGCCACCAGTAGCGGGGGAAACAATGAGCAGTTCTTC. Protein product: CATSSGGNNEQFF. The rearrangement joins TRBV24-1 to TRBJ2-1; 8 bases map to TRBD2. CDR3 size: 13 residues. J gave up 5 bases and V 6 bases, and 2 bases lay outside the gene matches. Per germline, CDR1 KGHDR and CDR2 SFDVKD.